The table lists the clone carrying this T cell receptor beta chain with a few counts. Its cognate antigen is unknown. Source study methods: Out-of-frame sequences were removed, leaving roughly 2.1 million distinct TCRbeta sequences. The table came from immunoSEQ multiplex PCR; TCRdb's copy has only in-frame clones and leaves some out. Clone size and the V and J calls come from that table; the DNA yielded D and trimming. The sample yields 55,000 to 65,000 clones, about four fifths seen once. This record comes from a study of memory CD4+ T cells and cytomegalovirus serostatus. For the study at large: Healthy Belgian adult donors included about nine CMV-positive and some 25 CMV-negative people. Whole-study findings and limits: CMV serostatus prediction reached median AUC roughly 0.95, or 0.91 with US-trained model.

The sort gate was single viable CD3+CD4+CD8-CD45RO+ cells for memory CD4+ T cells. Total CD4+ T cells were enriched by CD4 positive selection. Germline lookup yields CDR1 SQVTM and CDR2 ANQGSEA. The CDR3 spans 16 residues. With 2 bases clipped from V and 2 bases from J, the junction kept 9 bases outside the gene matches. The sample consisted of memory CD4+ T cells from blood. The chain combines TRBV29-1 with TRBJ2-1, with 7 bases aligning to TRBD2. This sequence was found in an adult in good health and CMV-seronegative. The chain's CDR3 is CSVENPLAVTYNEQFF. The CDR3 nucleotides read TGCAGCGTTGAAAACCCCCTAGCGGTCACCTACAATGAGCAGTTCTTC.